A single sample is the source of the 7 T cell receptor beta chains below, sequenced in a study of T cell changes during pregnancy in multiple sclerosis. Sequencing was performed with immunoSEQ multiplex PCR; in TCRdb, only in-frame clones are kept and a portion is missing. The sample records approximately 61,000 clones, nearly 90% being singletons. The input for sequencing was peripheral blood, taken in the first trimester of pregnancy. The receptors shown here come from a female donor with multiple sclerosis, enrolled in a pregnancy study.

The genes are TRBV10-3 and TRBJ2-1; 8 bases align to TRBD2. This CDR3 comprises 17 residues. V shed 4 bases and J 0 bases; nucleotides not matched to a gene: 8. Germline values: CDR1 ENHRY, CDR2 SYGVKD. CDR3 region: CAISGPSGLSSYNEQFF. The CDR3 DNA reads TGTGCCATCAGTGGACCTAGCGGGCTAAGCTCCTACAATGAGCAGTTCTTC.

This clone has more than one count but fewer than ten. The genes are TRBV28 and TRBJ1-5, with 7 bases matching TRBD1. Germline V gene lookup returns CDR1 MDHEN and CDR2 SYDVKM. There are 15 residues in the CDR3. The J segment lost 6 bases and the V segment lost 0 bases, leaving 5 bases of the junction unmatched. CDR3 in amino acids: CASSLWQGEVQPQHF. The DNA for the CDR3 is TGTGCCAGCAGTTTATGGCAGGGGGAGGTTCAGCCCCAGCATTTT. The full variable domain, with the rest looked up from reference TRBV28 and TRBJ1-5, is DVKVTQSSRYLVKRTGEKVFLECVQDMDHENMFWYRQDPGLGLRLIYFSYDVKMKEKGDIPEGYSVSREKKERFSLILESASTNQTSMYLCASSLWQGEVQPQHFGDGTRLSIL.

This chain connects TRBV29-1 to TRBJ1-1; D is possibly TRBD1 (5 bases). This CDR3 spans 11 amino acids. Per germline, CDR1 SQVTM and CDR2 ANQGSEA. Trimming stripped 4 bases from V and 3 bases from J, with 6 bases between. CDR3 region: CSVGRDTEAFF. The CDR3 nucleotides read TGCAGCGTTGGCAGGGACACTGAAGCTTTCTTT.

This chain uses TRBV5-1 with TRBJ2-7; 8 positions agree with TRBD1. CDR1 and CDR2 (germline): SGHRS, YFSETQ. Trimming took 4 bases from V and 3 from J; bases not matched to a gene: 15. The CDR3 sequence is 17 residues long. The CDR3 nucleotides read TGCGCCAGCAGCCCCCCCTGGACAGGGAAAAGAGTCTACGAGCAGTACTTC. Amino acids: CASSPPWTGKRVYEQYF.

This clone occurred a few times. The rearrangement uses TRBV19 and TRBJ2-1; tentative D call: TRBD2 (5 bases). The CDR3 covers 14 residues. V lost 1 base, J lost 7 bases, and 11 bases lay in between. Looked up from germline, CDR1 is LNHDA and CDR2 is SQIVND (reference sequence). CDR3 amino acids: CASSIGARRNEQFF. CDR3 coding DNA: TGTGCCAGTAGTATAGGCGCCAGGAGGAATGAGCAGTTCTTC.

This clone was seen only once. The rearrangement uses TRBV19 and TRBJ2-3; 7 bases are shared with TRBD1. CDR3 length: 13 amino acids. Germline-derived CDR1 and CDR2 are LNHDA and SQIVND (reference sequence). The V segment lost 7 bases and the J segment 2 bases; nucleotides outside the gene matches: 3. As DNA, the CDR3 is TGTGCCAGTATCGACAGGGTCACAGATACGCAGTATTTT. This codes for CASIDRVTDTQYF.

This clone was seen a handful of times. The chain combines TRBV29-1 with TRBJ1-4; D not resolved. Germline CDR1 SQVTM, CDR2 ANQGSEA. The CDR3 loop spans 13 amino acids. The ends were cut back, 4 bases at V and 7 bases at J, with 13 bases in the middle. This CDR3 is CSVAGKGGEKLFF. Written as DNA, the CDR3 is TGCAGCGTTGCTGGGAAGGGAGGTGAAAAACTGTTTTTT.